This T cell receptor (beta chain) comes out of a study of cytomegalovirus exposure and HLA in healthy donors. Regarding the study as a whole: Later analysis placed DRB1 highest and HLA-C lowest in TCR association rates, which differed by HLA locus. A later analysis reportedly found fewer N-insertions in an Asian-associated ancestry cluster than the approximately 660-donor mean.

Vbeta (60) and Jbeta (13) primers were used in the PCR. TCRdb keeps only in-frame clones here, not all; method: immunoSEQ multiplex PCR. The sample includes under 200,000 clones, 60% to 85% seen only once; the top ten take roughly 7.5%. CDR1 is MNHEY and CDR2 is SMNVEV in the germline V gene (reference sequence). The CDR3 is 15 residues long. V was clipped by 2 bases and J by 10 bases, with 17 bases between them. Remarks on this clone: Its antigen is not identified.

Sequencing used PBMCs. The clonotype was recovered from a male donor in good health and CMV-seropositive. V is TRBV27 and J is TRBJ2-2; maybe TRBD2 (5 bases). CDR3 DNA sequence: TGTGCCAGCAGTTTAGCGCCCGGGATGGCCGAGGAGCTGTTTTTT. Translated: CASSLAPGMAEELFF.